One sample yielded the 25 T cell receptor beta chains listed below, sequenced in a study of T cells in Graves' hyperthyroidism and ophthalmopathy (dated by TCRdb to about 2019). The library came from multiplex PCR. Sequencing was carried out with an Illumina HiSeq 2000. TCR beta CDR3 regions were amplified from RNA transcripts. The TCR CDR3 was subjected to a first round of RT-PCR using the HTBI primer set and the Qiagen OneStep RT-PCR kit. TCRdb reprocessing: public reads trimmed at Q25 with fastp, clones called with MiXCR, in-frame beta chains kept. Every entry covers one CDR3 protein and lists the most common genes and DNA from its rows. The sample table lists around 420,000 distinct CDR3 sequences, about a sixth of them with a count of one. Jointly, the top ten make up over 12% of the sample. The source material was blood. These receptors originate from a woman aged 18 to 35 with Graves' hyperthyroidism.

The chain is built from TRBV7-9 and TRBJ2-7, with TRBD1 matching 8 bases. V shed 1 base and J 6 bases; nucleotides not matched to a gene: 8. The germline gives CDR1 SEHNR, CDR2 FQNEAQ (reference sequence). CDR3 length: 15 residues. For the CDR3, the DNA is TGTGCCAGCAGCTTAGTCGGGACAGGTACGTCCGAGCAGTACTTC. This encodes CASSLVGTGTSEQYF.

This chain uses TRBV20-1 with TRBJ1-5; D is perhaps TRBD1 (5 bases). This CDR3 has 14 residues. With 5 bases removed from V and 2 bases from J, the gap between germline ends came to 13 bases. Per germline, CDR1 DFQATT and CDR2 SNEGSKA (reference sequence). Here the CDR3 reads CSAGLGAGNQPQHF. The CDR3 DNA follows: TGCAGTGCTGGGTTAGGGGCTGGCAATCAGCCCCAGCATTTT.

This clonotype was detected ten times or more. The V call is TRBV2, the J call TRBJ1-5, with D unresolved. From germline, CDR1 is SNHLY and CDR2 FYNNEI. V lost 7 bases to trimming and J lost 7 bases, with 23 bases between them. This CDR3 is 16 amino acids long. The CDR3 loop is CASTEFGSHSWQPQHF. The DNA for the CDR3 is TGTGCCAGCACCGAATTTGGCAGTCATTCATGGCAGCCCCAGCATTTT.

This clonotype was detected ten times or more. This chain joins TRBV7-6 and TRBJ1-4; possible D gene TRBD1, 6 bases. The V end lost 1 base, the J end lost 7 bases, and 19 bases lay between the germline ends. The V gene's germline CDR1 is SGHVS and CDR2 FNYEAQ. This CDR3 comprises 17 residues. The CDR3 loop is CASSLGTGFGTPEKLFF. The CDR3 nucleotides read TGTGCCAGCAGCTTAGGCACAGGGTTTGGTACCCCTGAAAAACTGTTTTTT.

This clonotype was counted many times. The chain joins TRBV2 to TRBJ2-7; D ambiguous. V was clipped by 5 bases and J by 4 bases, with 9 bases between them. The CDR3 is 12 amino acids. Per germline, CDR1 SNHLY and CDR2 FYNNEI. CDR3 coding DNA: TGTGCCAGCAGTCTAAGGGAATACGAGCAGTACTTC. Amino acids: CASSLREYEQYF. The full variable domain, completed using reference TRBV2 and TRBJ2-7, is EPEVTQTPSHQVTQMGQEVILRCVPISNHLYFYWYRQILGQKVEFLVSFYNNEISEKSEIFDDQFSVERPDGSNFTLKIRSTKLEDSAMYFCASSLREYEQYFGPGTRLTVT.

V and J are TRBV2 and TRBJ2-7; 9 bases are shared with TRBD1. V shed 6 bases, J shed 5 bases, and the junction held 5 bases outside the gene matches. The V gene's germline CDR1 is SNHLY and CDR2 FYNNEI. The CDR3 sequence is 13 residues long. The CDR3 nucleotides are TGTGCCAGCAGCCGGGACAGGGTCGACGAGCAGTACTTC. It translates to CASSRDRVDEQYF.

For the CDR3, the DNA is TGCAGTGCTAGCTTCGGACTAGCGATTAGCACAGATACGCAGTATTTT. Its translation: CSASFGLAISTDTQYF. The chain joins TRBV20-1 to TRBJ2-3; 9 bases map to TRBD2. The CDR3 is 16 residues long. V was clipped by 3 bases and J by 0 bases; unmatched bases: 7. Germline V gene sequence: CDR1 DFQATT, CDR2 SNEGSKA (reference sequence).

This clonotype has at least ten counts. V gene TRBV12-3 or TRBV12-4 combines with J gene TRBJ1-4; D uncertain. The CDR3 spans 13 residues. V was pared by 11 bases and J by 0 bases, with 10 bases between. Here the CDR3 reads CACYVATNEKLFF. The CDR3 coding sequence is TGTGCCTGCTACGTAGCAACTAATGAAAAACTGTTTTTT.

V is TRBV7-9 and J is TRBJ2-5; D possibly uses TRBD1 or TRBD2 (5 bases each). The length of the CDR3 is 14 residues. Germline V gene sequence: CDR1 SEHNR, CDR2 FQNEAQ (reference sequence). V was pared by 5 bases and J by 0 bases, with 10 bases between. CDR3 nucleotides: TGTGCCAGCAGCCCGGGACGGGACCAAGAGACCCAGTACTTC. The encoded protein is CASSPGRDQETQYF.

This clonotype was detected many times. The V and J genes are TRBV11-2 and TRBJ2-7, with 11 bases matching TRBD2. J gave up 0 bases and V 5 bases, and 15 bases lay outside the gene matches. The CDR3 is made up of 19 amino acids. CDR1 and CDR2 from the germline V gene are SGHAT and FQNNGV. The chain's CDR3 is CASSPSTSGSFRSSYEQYF. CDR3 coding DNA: TGTGCCAGCAGCCCCTCAACTAGCGGGAGTTTTCGAAGCTCCTACGAGCAGTACTTC.

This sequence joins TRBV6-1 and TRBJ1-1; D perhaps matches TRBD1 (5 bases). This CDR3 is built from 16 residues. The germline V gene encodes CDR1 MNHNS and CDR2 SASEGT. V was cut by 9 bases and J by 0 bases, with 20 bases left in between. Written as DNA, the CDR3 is TGTGCCAGTTCTCCCAGGGTTAAAGGGATGAACACTGAAGCTTTCTTT. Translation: CASSPRVKGMNTEAFF.

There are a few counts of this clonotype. This CDR3 reads CASSEMTGGGEQYF. In DNA form, the CDR3 reads TGTGCCAGCAGCGAGATGACGGGAGGGGGGGAGCAGTACTTC. J is TRBJ2-7 and V is TRBV6-1; 8 bases fit TRBD2. Germline assignment: CDR1 MNHNS and CDR2 SASEGT. The CDR3 has 14 residues. J gave up 7 bases and V 6 bases, and 11 bases lay outside the gene matches.

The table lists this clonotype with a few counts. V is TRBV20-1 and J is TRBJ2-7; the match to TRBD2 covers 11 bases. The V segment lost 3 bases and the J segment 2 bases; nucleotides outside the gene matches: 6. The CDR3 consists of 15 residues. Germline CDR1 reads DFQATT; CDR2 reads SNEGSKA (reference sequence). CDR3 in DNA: TGCAGTGCTAGGTACCTAGCGGGAGGACCCTACGAGCAGTACTTC. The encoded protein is CSARYLAGGPYEQYF.

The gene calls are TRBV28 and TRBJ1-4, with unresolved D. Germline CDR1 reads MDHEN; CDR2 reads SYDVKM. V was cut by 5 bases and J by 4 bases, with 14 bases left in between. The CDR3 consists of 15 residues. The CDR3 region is CASSPLWEGNEKLFF. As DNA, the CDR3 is TGTGCCAGCAGTCCTCTTTGGGAGGGTAATGAAAAACTGTTTTTT.

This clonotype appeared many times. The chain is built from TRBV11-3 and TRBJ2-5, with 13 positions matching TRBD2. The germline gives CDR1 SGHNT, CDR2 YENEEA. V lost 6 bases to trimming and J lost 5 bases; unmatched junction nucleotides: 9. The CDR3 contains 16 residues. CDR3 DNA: TGTGCCAGCAGTAAAGGACTAGCGGGAGTGTTGGAGACCCAGTACTTC. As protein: CASSKGLAGVLETQYF.

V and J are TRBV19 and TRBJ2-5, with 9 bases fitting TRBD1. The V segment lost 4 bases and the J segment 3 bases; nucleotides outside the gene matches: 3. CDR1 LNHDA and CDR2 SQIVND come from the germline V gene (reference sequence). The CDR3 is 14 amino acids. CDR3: CASSNWTGEETQYF. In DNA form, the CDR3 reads TGTGCCAGTAGTAATTGGACAGGGGAAGAGACCCAGTACTTC.

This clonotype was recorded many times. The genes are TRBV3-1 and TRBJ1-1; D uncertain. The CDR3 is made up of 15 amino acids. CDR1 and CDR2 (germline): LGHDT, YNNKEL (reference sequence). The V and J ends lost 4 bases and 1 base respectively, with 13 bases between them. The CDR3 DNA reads TGTGCCAGCAGCCCCAGCCCCTTTACGAACACTGAAGCTTTCTTT. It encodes CASSPSPFTNTEAFF.

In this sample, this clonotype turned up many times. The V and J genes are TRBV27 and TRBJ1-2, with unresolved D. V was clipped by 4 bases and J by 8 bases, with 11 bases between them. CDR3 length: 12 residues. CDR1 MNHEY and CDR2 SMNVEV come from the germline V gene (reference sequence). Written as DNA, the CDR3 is TGTGCCAGCAGTTCCCAGCTCGGCGGCTACACCTTC. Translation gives CASSSQLGGYTF.

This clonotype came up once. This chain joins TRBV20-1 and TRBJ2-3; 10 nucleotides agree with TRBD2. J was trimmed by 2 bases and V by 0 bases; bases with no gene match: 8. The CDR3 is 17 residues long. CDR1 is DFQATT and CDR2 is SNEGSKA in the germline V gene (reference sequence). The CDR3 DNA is TGCAGTGCTAGAGATCAGGCTAGCGGGGGAGACACAGATACGCAGTATTTT. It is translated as CSARDQASGGDTDTQYF.

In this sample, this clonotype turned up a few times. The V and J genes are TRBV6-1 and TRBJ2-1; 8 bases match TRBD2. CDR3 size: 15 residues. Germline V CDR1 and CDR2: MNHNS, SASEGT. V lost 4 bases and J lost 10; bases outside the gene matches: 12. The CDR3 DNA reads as TGTGCCAGCAGTGGATCCCGCGCGGGGGGCCGCGAGCAGTTCTTC. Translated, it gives CASSGSRAGGREQFF.

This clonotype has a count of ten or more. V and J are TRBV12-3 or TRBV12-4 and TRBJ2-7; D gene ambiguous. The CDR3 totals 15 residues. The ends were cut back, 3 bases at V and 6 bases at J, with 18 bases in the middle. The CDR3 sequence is CASSFRQTHPGEQYF. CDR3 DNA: TGTGCCAGCAGTTTTAGGCAAACCCATCCGGGCGAGCAGTACTTC.

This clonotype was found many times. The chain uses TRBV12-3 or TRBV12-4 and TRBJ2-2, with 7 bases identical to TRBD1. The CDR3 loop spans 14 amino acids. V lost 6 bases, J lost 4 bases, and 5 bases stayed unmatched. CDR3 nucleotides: TGTGCCAGCAGCCTCGGGACAGTCACCGGGGAGCTGTTTTTT. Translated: CASSLGTVTGELFF.

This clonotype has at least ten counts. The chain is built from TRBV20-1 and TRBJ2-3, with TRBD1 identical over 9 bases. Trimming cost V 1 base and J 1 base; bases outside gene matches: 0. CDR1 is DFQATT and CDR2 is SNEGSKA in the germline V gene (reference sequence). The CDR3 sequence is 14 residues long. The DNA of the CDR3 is TGCAGTGCTAGAGGGACAGGGGGCACAGATACGCAGTATTTT. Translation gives CSARGTGGTDTQYF.

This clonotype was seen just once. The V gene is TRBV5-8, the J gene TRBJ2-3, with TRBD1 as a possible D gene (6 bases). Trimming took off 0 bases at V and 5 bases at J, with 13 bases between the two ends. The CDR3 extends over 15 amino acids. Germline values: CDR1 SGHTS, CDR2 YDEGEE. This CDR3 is CASSLGYREVDTQYF. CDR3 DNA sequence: TGTGCCAGCAGCTTGGGATACAGGGAAGTAGATACGCAGTATTTT.

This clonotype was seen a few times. CDR3 bases: TGCAGTGCTAGTCGGACAGTTATATACAATGAGCAGTTCTTC. Translation: CSASRTVIYNEQFF. J is TRBJ2-1 and V is TRBV20-1, with D possibly being TRBD1 (6 bases). Trimming left V 3 bases short and J 4 bases short, with 13 bases between. Germline CDR1 is DFQATT and CDR2 is SNEGSKA (reference sequence). The CDR3 is 14 residues long.